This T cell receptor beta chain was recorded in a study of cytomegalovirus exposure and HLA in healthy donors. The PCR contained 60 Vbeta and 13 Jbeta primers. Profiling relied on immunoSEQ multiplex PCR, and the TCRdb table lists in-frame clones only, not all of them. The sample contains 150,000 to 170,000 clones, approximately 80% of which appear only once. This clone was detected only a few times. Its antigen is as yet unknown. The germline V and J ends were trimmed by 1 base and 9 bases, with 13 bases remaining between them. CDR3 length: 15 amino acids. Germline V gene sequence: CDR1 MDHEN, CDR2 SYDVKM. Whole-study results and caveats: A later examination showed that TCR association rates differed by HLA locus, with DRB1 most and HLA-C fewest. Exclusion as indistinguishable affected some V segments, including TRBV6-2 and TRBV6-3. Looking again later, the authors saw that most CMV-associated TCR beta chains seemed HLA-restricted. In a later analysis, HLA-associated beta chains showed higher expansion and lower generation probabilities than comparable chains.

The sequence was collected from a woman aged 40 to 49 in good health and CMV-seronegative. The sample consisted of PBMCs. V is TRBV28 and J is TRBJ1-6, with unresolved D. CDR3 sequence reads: CASSLYGPEGSPLHF. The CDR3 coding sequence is TGTGCCAGCAGTTTATACGGCCCCGAGGGTTCACCCCTCCACTTT.